The rows below give T cell receptor beta chains drawn from one sample of a study of shared clonotypes between healthy human individuals. Only in-frame clones appear in the TCRdb table, and some are missing; sequencing was by immunoSEQ multiplex PCR. The data contain some 2.1 million clones, over 85% of them singletons. Sequencing input: naive CD4+ T cells sorted from blood. The receptors were gathered from a man between 18 and 29 years old in good health. Each CDR3 is given with its conserved first and last residue. A D gene is named only where the DNA matches it firmly. Clone size is given for some rows only: seen once, a few or many times, or a class if the clone is expanded.

NA TRBJ2-3 NA TRBV5-1 TGCGCCAGCAGTAAGGTTACAGATACGCAGTATTTT CASSKVTDTQYF
NA TRBJ2-7 NA TRBV30 TGTGCCTGGAGTGCCATCAGGGACGAGCAGTACTTC CAWSAIRDEQYF
NA TRBJ2-3 NA TRBV23-1 TGCGCCAGCACCTCCGACAGGATGAGCACAGATACGCAGTATTTT CASTSDRMSTDTQYF
NA TRBJ1-5 NA TRBV13 TGTGCCAGCAGCCAGGGTGGGGTTGATCAGCCCCAGCATTTT CASSQGGVDQPQHF
NA TRBJ2-7 NA TRBV28 TGTGCCAGCATCCCTTCCGGGGGAACTTTAGGACGTGGGTACTACGAGCAGTACTTC CASIPSGGTLGRGYYEQYF
NA TRBJ1-3 NA TRBV30 TGTGCCTGGGGTGGGGAATCGGGCGCCTCTGGAAACACCATATATTTT CAWGGESGASGNTIYF
NA TRBJ2-3 TRBD1 TRBV29-1 TGCAGCGTTGGGACAGGGGGCACAGATACGCAGTATTTT CSVGTGGTDTQYF
NA TRBJ2-7 NA TRBV11-2 TGTGCCAGCAGCTTACTCCCTATAGACTACGAGCAGTACTTC CASSLLPIDYEQYF
NA TRBJ1-2 NA TRBV7-2 TGTGCCAGCAGCCCAGGACAGCCTTTCTATGGCTACACCTTC CASSPGQPFYGYTF
NA TRBJ1-5 NA TRBV6-1 TGTGCCAGCATAAGATCCCCAGCCCAGCCCCAGCATTTT CASIRSPAQPQHF
NA TRBJ1-1 NA TRBV7-2 TGTGCCAGCAGTTACATTACAGAGACTGAAGCTTTCTTT CASSYITETEAFF
NA TRBJ1-2 NA TRBV27 TGTGCCAGCAGTTTAAGGGGTGGTGGCTACACCTTC CASSLRGGGYTF
NA TRBJ2-3 TRBD2 TRBV10-3 TGTGCCATCAGTGAGTCACTAGCGGGGGTGCAAGATACGCAGTATTTT CAISESLAGVQDTQYF
NA TRBJ2-3 NA TRBV28 TGTGCCAGCAGTTTACGAGCACGGGGCGCAGATACGCAGTATTTT CASSLRARGADTQYF
NA TRBJ2-1 TRBD2 TRBV5-1 TGCGCCAGCAGCTTAACCGGGACTAGCGCCTACAATGAGCAGTTCTTC CASSLTGTSAYNEQFF
NA TRBJ1-1 NA TRBV7-2 TGTGCCAGCAGCTTAATTTCCGGACAGGAAGCTTTCTTT CASSLISGQEAFF
NA TRBJ2-3 NA TRBV10-3 TGTGCCATTGAGCCTACAAACACAGATACGCAGTATTTT CAIEPTNTDTQYF
NA TRBJ1-2 NA TRBV5-1 TGCGCCAGCAGCTTGACAGTTCAGGGGAACTATGGCTACACCTTC CASSLTVQGNYGYTF
NA TRBJ2-1 NA TRBV18 TGTGCCAGCTCACCCCCCAATAGGCCCGGTTACAATGAGCAGTTCTTC CASSPPNRPGYNEQFF
NA TRBJ1-2 NA TRBV19 TGTGCCAGTAGTATAGAGGGCCGAAACTATGGCTACACCTTC CASSIEGRNYGYTF
NA TRBJ2-5 NA TRBV2 TGTGCCAGCAGTTCGACAGTCCAAGAGACCCAGTACTTC CASSSTVQETQYF
NA TRBJ1-6 NA TRBV7-9 TGTGCCAGCAGCCCACTCGGTGCGGGGGATAATTCACCCCTCCACTTT CASSPLGAGDNSPLHF
NA TRBJ2-1 NA TRBV10-2 TGCGCCAGCAGCACTAGCCCGAGCTCCTACAATGAGCAGTTCTTC CASSTSPSSYNEQFF
NA TRBJ1-1 NA TRBV5-1 TGCGCCAGCACCCTACAGGGAGTAGACACTGAAGCTTTCTTT CASTLQGVDTEAFF
NA TRBJ1-6 NA TRBV7-2 TGTGCCAGCAGCGAAGGGGTGCTCTTGAATTCACCCCTCCACTTT CASSEGVLLNSPLHF
once TRBJ1-1 NA TRBV10-3 TGTGCCATCAGTGAGTCGGGGAATCCTGAAGCTTTCTTT CAISESGNPEAFF
NA TRBJ2-1 NA TRBV6-5 TGTGCCAGCAGTTGGCTGGATCAGAGAAATGAGCAGTTCTTC CASSWLDQRNEQFF
NA TRBJ2-2 NA TRBV7-2 TGTGCCAGCAGCTTAGACAGGAACACCGGGGAGCTGTTTTTT CASSLDRNTGELFF
NA TRBJ2-3 TRBD2 TRBV6-1 TGTGCCAGCAGTGAAGAGGTCAGGGCTAGCGGCGCAGATACGCAGTATTTT CASSEEVRASGADTQYF